This T cell receptor (beta chain) came from a study of OX40 agonist ivuxolimab in advanced cancers. For context, the study as a whole: Ivuxolimab, which targeted the costimulatory receptor OX40 (CD134), was an agonistic, fully human IgG2 monoclonal antibody. The point of sequencing TCRbeta in the periphery was to test whether ivuxolimab changed TCR sequence diversity and drove clonal T-cell expansion. Patients were allowed to have had prior anti-PD-1, anti-PD-L1 or anti-CTLA-4 therapy, and roughly two fifths of the dose-escalation patients had been treated with checkpoint inhibitors. Of the approximately 50 dose-escalation patients, hepatocellular carcinoma was present in approximately 20, melanoma in roughly 15, renal cell carcinoma in 9 and head and neck cancer in 9. Partial responses occurred in three dose-escalation patients, of whom one had hepatocellular carcinoma and two had cutaneous melanoma. The paper reports the monotherapy dose-escalation portion (N ≈ 50 patients) of the phase I ivuxolimab trial. Intravenous ivuxolimab was administered to patients every 2 weeks at six dose levels: 0.01, 0.1, 0.3, 1.5, 3 and 10 mg/kg. The dose-escalation cohort was roughly 87% male with a mean age of about 60 years, ranging from about 20 to 80. The paper's findings and limits, for the study overall: After ivuxolimab, CD8+ T cells had more expanded clones than CD4+ T cells on average. Partial responders in the 0.1-3.0 mg/kg groups had among the lowest normalized peripheral clonal expansion, especially among CD8+ T cells. The antigen specificity of the clonally expanded peripheral T cells was not determined. At doses of 0.1 to 3.0 mg/kg, clonal expansion of both CD4+ and CD8+ blood T cells was observed from baseline to week 6. Low levels of normalized T-cell clonal expansion were also seen in some patients who did not respond.

Here V drops 6 bases and J drops 3 bases, and the junction holds 1 base not matched to any gene. From its cysteine to its phenylalanine, the CDR3 spans 13 amino acids. The sequence is cut down to CDR3 DNA, 39 bases in frame from base 1. From a lookup of the germline V gene (reference sequence), CDR1 and CDR2 are LNHDA and SQIVND. This clone was recorded a few times. Its binding antigen is unknown. Base qualities are missing; no much larger clone stands one base away. To sequence the TCRbeta CDR3 region, genomic DNA was isolated from the sorted cells. The immunoSEQ Assay was used to sequence the TCRbeta CDR3 regions. Entries here come from immuneACCESS through TCRdb and include only in-frame sequences with V and J called. Some clones fail to appear in such tables; in the studies checked, an unresolved V gene covers under half of the shortfall, and the cause of the remainder is unknown. The sample table records approximately 37,000 clones; about four fifths of these occur just once. The ten largest clones represent less than 2% of the sample.

The trial excluded patients who had a history of autoimmune disease or were on systemic immunosuppression. Peripheral blood for TCR sequencing was collected from all dose cohorts at baseline, on cycle 4 day 1, and on cycle 7 day 1. The samples were taken from a phase I, first-in-human, multicenter, open-label dose-escalation trial of ivuxolimab. Adults with locally advanced or metastatic melanoma, renal cell, hepatocellular, or head and neck squamous cell carcinoma were enrolled in the trial. Before TCR sequencing, CD4+ T cells and CD8+ T cells from peripheral blood were sorted into separate populations.

The V and J genes are TRBV19 and TRBJ1-2, with 10 bases aligning to TRBD1. The sample in question was CD4+ or CD8+ T cells sorted from blood, obtained in a trial of the OX40 agonist ivuxolimab. The clonotype originates from an adult with an advanced solid tumor such as melanoma, head and neck, liver or kidney cancer. The bases read TGTGCCAGTAGGGACAGGGGGTACTATGGCTACACCTTC. It codes for CASRDRGYYGYTF.